This T cell receptor beta chain was sequenced during a study of blood T cell repertoires in COVID-19. Looking at the study overall: Whether acute or convalescent, the COVID-19 samples came from the United States, Italy and Spain.

In the study's own analysis: Reference gene primer amplification in the assay estimated nucleated cell counts. The data were produced by immunoSEQ multiplex PCR, yet TCRdb's version contains in-frame clones alone and is incomplete. The V and J calls and the clone size are those of that table, but D and trimming were determined from the DNA. This table has around 140,000 clones, almost 90% appearing once. The sample consisted of peripheral blood. This TCR was sampled from a woman between 55 and 75 years old with acute or convalescent COVID-19.

DNA for the CDR3: TGCGCCAGCACTTCTGGGGGACTAGCGGGGAGGAATGAGCAGTTCTTC. Amino acids: CASTSGGLAGRNEQFF. The V call is TRBV5-1, the J call TRBJ2-1; 13 bases map to TRBD2. The V and J ends lost 6 bases and 7 bases, in that order; junction bases with no gene match: 10. Germline loops: CDR1 SGHRS, CDR2 YFSETQ. The length of the CDR3 is 16 residues.